This paragraph covers one T cell receptor beta chain sequence. CDR3 size: 14 residues. Germline-derived CDR1 and CDR2 are SNHLY and FYNNEI. Trimming took 8 bases from V and 0 from J, leaving 12 bases between them. This specimen belongs to a study of blood T cell repertoires in COVID-19. In the study overall: COVID-19 samples, acute and convalescent, were from the United States, Italy and Spain. Sources were T cells, B-cell-depleted T cells, or PBMCs; the material itself was cDNA or gDNA.

Methods used by the authors: Reference gene primer amplification yielded estimated nucleated cell counts. Using immunoSEQ multiplex PCR, the repertoire was profiled, and TCRdb retains in-frame clones only, with some absent. The V and J calls and clone size are taken from that table; D and trimming were inferred from the DNA. Of tens of thousands of clones in the sample, around 83% are singletons; the top ten hold 20% to 25%. This receptor was identified in a man aged 55-75 years with acute or convalescent COVID-19. J is TRBJ2-3 and V is TRBV2; a possible D gene is TRBD2 (5 bases). Sequenced: peripheral blood. The CDR3 nucleotides read TGTGCCAGCGGTCGGGGAGCTAGCACAGATACGCAGTATTTT. This sequence encodes CASGRGASTDTQYF. Complete variable domain (other parts from reference TRBV2 and TRBJ2-3): EPEVTQTPSHQVTQMGQEVILRCVPISNHLYFYWYRQILGQKVEFLVSFYNNEISEKSEIFDDQFSVERPDGSNFTLKIRSTKLEDSAMYFCASGRGASTDTQYFGPGTRLTVL.